Below, 20 T cell receptor beta chains from the same sample are listed, as sequenced in a study of CD8 T cells in Susac syndrome. A quantity of about 0.45 to 1 ug RNA underwent reverse transcription using random hexamers. TCRdb used MiXCR to reprocess the immunoSEQ multiplex PCR reads, holding one entry per CDR3 protein. This repertoire shows about 130,000 distinct CDR3 sequences, around 94% found once; its top ten account for 0.21%. The specimen sequenced was CD8+ T cells from PBMCs. Every receptor here comes from a human donor with Susac syndrome.

CDR3 DNA: TGTGCCAGCAGCCCACGTTTCACAGATACGCAGTATTTT. The encoded protein is CASSPRFTDTQYF. The chain combines TRBV27 with TRBJ2-3; D uncertain. V was pared by 6 bases and J by 2 bases, with 9 bases between. This CDR3 region has 13 residues. Germline assignment: CDR1 MNHEY and CDR2 SMNVEV (reference sequence).

V and J are TRBV20-1 and TRBJ2-7; D call uncertain. There are 12 residues in the CDR3. Trimming shortened V by 2 bases and J by 3 bases, and 8 bases separated the two germline ends. CDR1 is DFQATT, CDR2 SNEGSKA, per germline (reference sequence). The CDR3 spells CSARSEIYEQYF. The CDR3 coding sequence is TGCAGTGCTAGATCCGAAATCTACGAGCAGTACTTC.

This chain connects TRBV6-4 to TRBJ2-2, with TRBD2 matching 11 bases. From germline, CDR1 is MRHNA and CDR2 SNTAGT. CDR3 length: 15 amino acids. After removal of 5 bases from V and 3 bases from J, the junction contained 2 bases not matched to a gene. DNA for the CDR3: TGTGCCAGCAGTAAACTAGCGGGGGACACCGGGGAGCTGTTTTTT. This codes for CASSKLAGDTGELFF.

The chain uses TRBV25-1 and TRBJ1-2; 7 positions match TRBD1. The CDR3 has 13 amino acids. Looked up from germline, CDR1 is MGHDK and CDR2 is SYGVNS. The junction had 8 bases not matched to a gene; V was cut back by 8 bases and J by 5 bases. The CDR3 DNA reads TGTGCCAGCTCTGACAGGGCCAGATATGGCTACACCTTC. Translation gives CASSDRARYGYTF.

This chain links TRBV3-1 with TRBJ2-7, with 9 bases that match TRBD1. Germline V gene lookup returns CDR1 LGHDT and CDR2 YNNKEL (reference sequence). V gave up 1 base and J gave up 7 bases; unmatched junction bases: 8. CDR3 length: 15 amino acids. This chain's CDR3 is CASSQAPWTGDEQYF. The DNA of the CDR3 is TGTGCCAGCAGCCAAGCCCCGTGGACAGGGGATGAGCAGTACTTC.

The gene calls are TRBV30 and TRBJ1-2, with 8 positions matching TRBD1. The CDR3 covers 13 residues. The germline V gene has CDR1 GTSNPN and CDR2 SVGIG (reference sequence). Trimming took 3 bases from V and 6 from J; bases not matched to a gene: 6. The CDR3 is CAWSPGTGHGYTF. CDR3 DNA sequence: TGTGCCTGGAGCCCCGGGACAGGTCATGGCTACACCTTC.

The chain combines TRBV4-1 with TRBJ2-7; 10 nucleotides line up with TRBD1. The CDR3 is 15 residues long. Germline CDR1 is MGHRA and CDR2 is YSYEKL. V dropped 6 bases and J dropped 4; count of bases not matched to a gene: 9. In nucleotides, the CDR3 is TGCGCCAGCAGAAACCGGGACAGGGGAAAATACGAGCAGTACTTC. It yields the protein CASRNRDRGKYEQYF.

This clonotype was seen more than once but under ten times. The chain is built from TRBV19 and TRBJ1-1; D remains ambiguous. CDR3 size: 14 residues. V lost 5 bases, J lost 0 bases, and 10 bases lay in between. The germline V gene encodes CDR1 LNHDA and CDR2 SQIVND (reference sequence). CDR3 amino acids: CASSLEGMNTEAFF. Here the CDR3 DNA reads TGTGCCAGTAGTCTCGAGGGAATGAACACTGAAGCTTTCTTT.

The rearrangement links TRBV2 to TRBJ2-1; 8 nucleotides agree with TRBD2. CDR1 is SNHLY and CDR2 is FYNNEI in the germline V gene. Trimming at V came to 1 base and at J to 8 bases, leaving 4 bases not matched to a gene. CDR3 length equals 14 residues. The chain's CDR3 is CASSEGTSIDEQFF. The CDR3 DNA reads TGTGCCAGCAGTGAAGGGACTAGCATCGATGAGCAGTTCTTC.

This clonotype appeared a few times. The junction does not match germline at one end; this may be a read error. V is TRBV7-7 and J is TRBJ2-7; 9 nucleotides agree with TRBD1. This CDR3 has 14 amino acids. Per germline, CDR1 SSHAT and CDR2 FNYEAQ (reference sequence). Here the CDR3 reads CASSQGQGTYEQYF. CDR3 in DNA: TGTGCTAGCAGCCAAGGACAGGGGACCTACGAGCAGTACTTC.

The chain links TRBV7-9 to TRBJ2-2; 7 positions agree with TRBD2. V was clipped by 2 bases and J by 5 bases; unmatched bases: 8. Germline CDR1 and CDR2: SEHNR and FQNEAQ (reference sequence). The CDR3 has 16 residues. This chain's CDR3 is CASSLRREKGTGELFF. The CDR3 DNA sequence: TGTGCCAGCAGCTTACGGCGGGAGAAGGGTACCGGGGAGCTGTTTTTT. The variable domain in full, with the rest retrieved from reference TRBV7-9 and TRBJ2-2, is DTGVSQNPRHKITKRGQNVTFRCDPISEHNRLYWYRQTLGQGPEFLTYFQNEAQLEKSRLLSDRFSAERPKGSFSTLEIQRTEQGDSAMYLCASSLRREKGTGELFFGEGSRLTVL.

The chain links TRBV25-1 to TRBJ1-2; D remains ambiguous. Germline CDR1 is MGHDK and CDR2 is SYGVNS. The CDR3 spans 13 residues. The germline V and J ends were trimmed by 2 bases and 5 bases, with 9 bases remaining between them. In nucleotides, the CDR3 is TGTGCCAGCAGTGAACAGCATATGTATGGCTACACCTTC. It is translated as CASSEQHMYGYTF.

This clonotype was seen just once. This chain links TRBV30 with TRBJ1-2, with D maybe TRBD1 (6 bases). The CDR3 is made up of 14 amino acids. V lost 4 bases and J 8 bases, leaving 20 bases between the germline ends. CDR1 and CDR2 from the germline V gene are GTSNPN and SVGIG (reference sequence). CDR3 coding DNA: TGTGCCTGGACCACCCGTGGCAGGGGCGAAGGCTACACCTTC. It yields the protein CAWTTRGRGEGYTF.

The chain employs TRBV25-1 and TRBJ1-2, with D perhaps TRBD1 (5 bases). CDR1 is MGHDK, CDR2 SYGVNS, per germline. The CDR3 is made up of 13 amino acids. V shed 4 bases and J shed 8 bases, with 14 bases lying between them. The chain's CDR3 is CASSAPTAIGYTF. The CDR3 DNA reads TGTGCCAGCAGTGCCCCGACAGCGATCGGCTACACCTTC.

The chain has TRBV14 and TRBJ2-7, with D perhaps given as TRBD1 or TRBD2 (5 bases each). This CDR3 contains 11 residues. Germline V CDR1 and CDR2: SGHDN, FVKESK. The V and J ends lost 6 bases and 4 bases respectively, with 7 bases between them. The CDR3 protein is CASRGTYEQYF. The CDR3 DNA reads TGTGCCAGCAGGGGGACGTACGAGCAGTACTTC.

This chain uses TRBV20-1 with TRBJ2-3; tentatively, D is TRBD1 (5 bases). The germline V and J ends were trimmed by 6 bases and 4 bases, with 8 bases remaining between them. CDR1 and CDR2 from the germline V gene are DFQATT and SNEGSKA (reference sequence). This CDR3 is 11 amino acids long. DNA for the CDR3: TGCAGTGCAGGGGTCCCAGATACGCAGTATTTT. Protein product: CSAGVPDTQYF.

The CDR3 region is CASSKEALSGNTIYF. Here the CDR3 DNA reads TGCGCCAGCAGTAAAGAGGCTCTCTCTGGAAACACCATATATTTT. This chain uses TRBV5-1 with TRBJ1-3; D not certain. CDR1 is SGHRS, CDR2 YFSETQ, per germline. Trimming stripped 5 bases from V and 0 bases from J, with 12 bases between. This CDR3 contains 15 residues.

Here the CDR3 reads CASSLETYEQYF. CDR3 bases: TGTGCCAGCAGCCTAGAGACCTACGAGCAGTACTTC. The V gene is TRBV14, the J gene TRBJ2-7; no firm D call. This CDR3 contains 12 residues. Between the trimmed V and J ends, which lost 4 bases and 2 bases, there was a span of 6 bases. Germline-derived CDR1 and CDR2 are SGHDN and FVKESK.

The chain combines TRBV6-5 with TRBJ2-5; D is perhaps TRBD2 (5 bases). CDR1 is MNHEY and CDR2 is SVGAGI in the germline V gene. The CDR3 sequence is 14 residues long. V lost 2 bases and J lost 3, with 10 bases in between. This CDR3 is CASSYLSGKETQYF. Written as DNA, the CDR3 is TGTGCCAGCAGTTACCTTTCCGGGAAAGAGACCCAGTACTTC.

This chain connects TRBV6-6 to TRBJ2-5; D is perhaps TRBD2 (6 bases). There are 16 residues in the CDR3. Per germline, CDR1 MNHNY and CDR2 SVGAGI (reference sequence). With 7 bases removed from V and 5 bases from J, the gap between germline ends came to 23 bases. The CDR3 DNA follows: TGTGCCAGCAAAAGCTTATCGGGACTCAGGTCGGAGACCCAGTACTTC. Amino acid sequence: CASKSLSGLRSETQYF.